The sequence of this T cell receptor (beta chain) was determined in a study of blood T cell repertoires in COVID-19. In the study's own analysis: For nucleated cells, counts were estimated from reference gene primer amplification. Clones were sequenced by immunoSEQ multiplex PCR, and TCRdb holds only the in-frame ones, with some missing. D and trimming were read from the DNA, whereas the V and J calls and clone size are those reported in that table. The data contain 300,000 or so clones, 86% of them seen just once; the ten biggest clones take up approximately 1.5%. This CDR3 has 16 residues. The J segment lost 8 bases and the V segment lost 1 base, leaving 6 bases of the junction unmatched. Germline lookup yields CDR1 LGHNA and CDR2 YNFKEQ.

This sequence originates from a woman aged 45-65 years with acute or convalescent COVID-19. J is TRBJ2-1 and V is TRBV4-2; 12 nucleotides agree with TRBD1. Specimen: peripheral blood. CDR3 sequence (DNA): TGTGCCAGCAGCCAAGCCCGGGGACAGGGGGCGGATGAGCAGTTCTTC. This encodes CASSQARGQGADEQFF.